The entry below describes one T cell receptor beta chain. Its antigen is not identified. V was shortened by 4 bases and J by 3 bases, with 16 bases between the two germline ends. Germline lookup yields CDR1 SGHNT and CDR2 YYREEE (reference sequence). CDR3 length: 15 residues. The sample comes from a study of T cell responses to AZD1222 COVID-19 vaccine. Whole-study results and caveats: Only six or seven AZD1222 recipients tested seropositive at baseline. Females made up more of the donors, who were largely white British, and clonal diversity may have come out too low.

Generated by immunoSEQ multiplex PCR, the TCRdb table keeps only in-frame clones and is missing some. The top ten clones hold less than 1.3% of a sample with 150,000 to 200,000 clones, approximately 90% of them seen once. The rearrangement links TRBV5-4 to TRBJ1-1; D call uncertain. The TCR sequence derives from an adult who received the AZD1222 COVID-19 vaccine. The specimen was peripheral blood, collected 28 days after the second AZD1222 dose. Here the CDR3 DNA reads TGTGCCAGCAGCCCTGCGGGGTCTCGGCACACTGAAGCTTTCTTT. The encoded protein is CASSPAGSRHTEAFF.